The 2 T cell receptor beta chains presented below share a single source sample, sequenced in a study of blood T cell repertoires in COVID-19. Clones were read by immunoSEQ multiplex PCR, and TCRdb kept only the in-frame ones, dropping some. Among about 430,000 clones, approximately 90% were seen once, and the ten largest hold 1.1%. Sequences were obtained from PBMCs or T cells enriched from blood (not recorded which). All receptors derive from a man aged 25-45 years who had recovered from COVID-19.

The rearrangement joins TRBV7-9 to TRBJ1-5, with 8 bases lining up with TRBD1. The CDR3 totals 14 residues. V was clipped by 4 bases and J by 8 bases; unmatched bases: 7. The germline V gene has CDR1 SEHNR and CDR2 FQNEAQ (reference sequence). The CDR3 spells CASSYGQGTKPQHF. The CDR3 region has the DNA TGTGCCAGCAGCTACGGACAGGGTACCAAGCCCCAGCATTTT.

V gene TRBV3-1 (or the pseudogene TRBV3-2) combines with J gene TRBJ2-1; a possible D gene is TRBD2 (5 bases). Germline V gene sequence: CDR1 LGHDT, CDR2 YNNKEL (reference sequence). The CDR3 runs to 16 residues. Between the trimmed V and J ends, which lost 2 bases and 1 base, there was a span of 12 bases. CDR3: CASSQRAGQSYNEQFF. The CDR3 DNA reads TGTGCCAGCAGCCAAAGGGCGGGCCAATCCTACAATGAGCAGTTCTTC.